Listed below are T cell receptor beta chains from one sample, sequenced in a study of vaccination and CD4 T cells after COVID-19. Which antigens these TCRs recognize remains unknown. One entry per CDR3 protein, called by TCRdb with MiXCR from the PCR reads. The data show under 25,000 distinct CDR3 sequences, 67% seen once. Sequencing was done on a sample of CD4+ T cells from blood, cultured in vitro. The receptors derive from a human donor who had recovered from COVID-19. The CDR3 runs from the conserved cysteine through the conserved F or W. The D gene is left open where the match is weak. Not all rows give a size; the values are once, few, many and, for expanded clones, a class.

j_gene,abundance,d_gene,v_gene,CDR3aa,CDR3nt
TRBJ1-2,few,TRBD1,TRBV20-1,CSATGQGDGYTF,TGCAGTGCCACCGGACAGGGGGATGGCTACACCTTC
TRBJ1-2,few,.,TRBV15,CATSIGRSYGYTF,TGTGCCACCAGCATAGGGAGGAGCTATGGCTACACCTTC
TRBJ2-7,.,.,TRBV20-1,CSAREGTYEQYF,TGCAGTGCCCGCGAAGGGACCTACGAGCAGTACTTC
TRBJ2-3,.,TRBD2,TRBV7-6,CASSLGGLAAPPTDTQYF,TGTGCCAGCAGCTTAGGAGGACTAGCGGCTCCTCCCACAGATACGCAGTATTTT
TRBJ2-7,.,.,TRBV6-1,CASSEARRLQNKQYF,TGTGCCAGCAGTGAAGCGCGTAGACTTCAGAATAAGCAGTACTTC
TRBJ2-7,.,.,TRBV7-2,CASSLARFGERYEQYF,TGTGCCAGCAGCTTAGCCCGGTTTGGCGAGCGCTACGAGCAGTACTTC
TRBJ2-7,.,TRBD2,TRBV20-1,CSAMTGRAYEQYF,TGCAGTGCTATGACCGGGAGGGCTTACGAGCAGTACTTC
TRBJ1-6,.,.,TRBV19,CASSIAQRTSNSPLHF,TGTGCCAGTAGTATAGCGCAGCGGACCAGTAATTCACCCCTCCACTTT
TRBJ2-7,.,TRBD2,TRBV27,CASKLTSGSPYEQYF,TGTGCCAGCAAACTGACTAGCGGGAGCCCCTACGAGCAGTACTTC
TRBJ1-5,.,.,TRBV28,CASSLQPGGSIWHF,TGTGCCAGCAGTTTACAGCCGGGAGGGTCAATTTGGCATTTT
TRBJ1-1,few,.,TRBV19,CASSIEAGMIAEAFF,TGTGCCAGTAGTATAGAGGCAGGGATGATCGCTGAAGCTTTCTTT
TRBJ2-3,few,TRBD2,TRBV27,CASSSLAGGSDTQYF,TGTGCCAGCAGTTCCCTAGCGGGAGGTTCAGATACGCAGTATTTT
TRBJ2-5,.,.,TRBV7-2,CASSLGGMGQETQYF,TGTGCCAGCAGCTTAGGGGGCATGGGGCAGGAGACCCAGTACTTC
TRBJ2-7,once,.,TRBV20-1,CSQGGNSYEQYF,TGCAGTCAGGGGGGGAACTCCTACGAGCAGTACTTC
TRBJ2-7,.,.,TRBV28,CASSQPTGRSYEQYF,TGTGCCAGCAGTCAGCCGACAGGAAGGAGCTACGAGCAGTACTTC
TRBJ2-5,few,.,TRBV6-4,CASSDRWVGGLKETQYF,TGTGCCAGCAGTGACAGGTGGGTCGGGGGGCTAAAAGAGACCCAGTACTTC
TRBJ1-1,.,.,TRBV15,CATSRDAENTEAFF,TGTGCCACCAGCAGAGATGCGGAGAACACTGAAGCTTTCTTT